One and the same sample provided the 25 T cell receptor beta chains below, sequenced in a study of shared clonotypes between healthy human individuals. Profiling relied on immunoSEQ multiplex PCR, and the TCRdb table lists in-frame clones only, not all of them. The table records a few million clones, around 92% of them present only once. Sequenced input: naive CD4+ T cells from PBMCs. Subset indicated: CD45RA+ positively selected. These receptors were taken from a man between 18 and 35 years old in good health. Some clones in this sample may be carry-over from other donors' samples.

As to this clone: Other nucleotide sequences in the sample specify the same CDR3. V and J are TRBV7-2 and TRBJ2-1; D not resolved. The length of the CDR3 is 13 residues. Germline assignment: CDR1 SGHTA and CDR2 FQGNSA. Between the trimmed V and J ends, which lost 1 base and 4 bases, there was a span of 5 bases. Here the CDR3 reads CASSLGSYNEQFF. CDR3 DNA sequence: TGTGCCAGCAGCTTAGGATCGTACAATGAGCAGTTCTTC.

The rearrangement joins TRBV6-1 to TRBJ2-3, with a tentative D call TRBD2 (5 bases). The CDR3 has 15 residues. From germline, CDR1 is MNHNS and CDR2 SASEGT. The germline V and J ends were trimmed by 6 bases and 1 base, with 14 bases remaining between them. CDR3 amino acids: CASSGLRRGTDTQYF. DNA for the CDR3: TGTGCCAGCAGCGGACTTAGGCGGGGCACAGATACGCAGTATTTT.

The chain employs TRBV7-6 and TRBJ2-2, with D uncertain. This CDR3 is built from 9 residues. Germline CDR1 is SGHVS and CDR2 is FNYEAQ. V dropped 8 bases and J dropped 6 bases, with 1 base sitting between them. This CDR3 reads CASPGELFF. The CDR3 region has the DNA TGTGCCAGCCCCGGGGAGCTGTTTTTT.

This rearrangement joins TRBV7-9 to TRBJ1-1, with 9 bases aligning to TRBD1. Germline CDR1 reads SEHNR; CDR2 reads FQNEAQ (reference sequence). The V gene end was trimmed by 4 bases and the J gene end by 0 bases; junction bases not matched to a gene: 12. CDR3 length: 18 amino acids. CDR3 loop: CASSSAWTGADMNTEAFF. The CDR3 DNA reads TGTGCCAGCAGCTCGGCGTGGACAGGGGCCGACATGAACACTGAAGCTTTCTTT.

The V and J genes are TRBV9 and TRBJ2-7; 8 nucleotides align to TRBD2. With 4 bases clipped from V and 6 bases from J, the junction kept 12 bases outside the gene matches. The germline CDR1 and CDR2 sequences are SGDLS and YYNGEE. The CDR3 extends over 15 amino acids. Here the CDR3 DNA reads TGTGCCAGCAGCCCAGCCGGGACTAGTTATTCCGAGCAGTACTTC. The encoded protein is CASSPAGTSYSEQYF.

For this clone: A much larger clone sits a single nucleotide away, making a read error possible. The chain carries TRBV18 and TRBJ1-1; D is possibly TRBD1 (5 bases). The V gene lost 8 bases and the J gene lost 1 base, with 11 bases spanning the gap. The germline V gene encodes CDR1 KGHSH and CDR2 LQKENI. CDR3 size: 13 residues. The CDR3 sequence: CASTLDRNTEAFF. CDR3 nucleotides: TGTGCCAGCACCTTAGACAGGAACACTGAAGCTTTCTTT.

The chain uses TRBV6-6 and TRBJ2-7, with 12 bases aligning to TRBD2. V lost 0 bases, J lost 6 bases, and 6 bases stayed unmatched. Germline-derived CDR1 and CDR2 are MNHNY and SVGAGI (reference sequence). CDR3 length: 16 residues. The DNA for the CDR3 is TGTGCCAGCAGTTACTCGAAGACTAGCGGGAGTGGCGAGCAGTACTTC. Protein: CASSYSKTSGSGEQYF.

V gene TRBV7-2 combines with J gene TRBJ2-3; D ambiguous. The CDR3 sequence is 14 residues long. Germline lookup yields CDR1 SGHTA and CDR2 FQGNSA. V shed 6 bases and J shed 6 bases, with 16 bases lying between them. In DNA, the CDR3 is TGTGCCAGCAGACCCCCGCTCGGGTCGGATACGCAGTATTTT. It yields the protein CASRPPLGSDTQYF.

The CDR3 here is CSVRTSGRFEQFF. In DNA form, the CDR3 reads TGCAGCGTTCGGACTAGCGGGAGGTTTGAGCAGTTCTTC. V and J are TRBV29-1 and TRBJ2-1, with TRBD2 identical over 14 bases. The germline V gene encodes CDR1 SQVTM and CDR2 ANQGSEA. Trimming took 5 bases from V and 9 from J; bases not matched to a gene: 3. The CDR3 has 13 amino acids.

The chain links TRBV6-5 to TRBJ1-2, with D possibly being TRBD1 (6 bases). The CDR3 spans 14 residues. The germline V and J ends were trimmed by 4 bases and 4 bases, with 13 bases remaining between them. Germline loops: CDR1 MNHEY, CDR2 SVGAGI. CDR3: CASSSPGAVYGYTF. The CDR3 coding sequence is TGTGCCAGCAGTTCCCCAGGGGCTGTCTATGGCTACACCTTC.

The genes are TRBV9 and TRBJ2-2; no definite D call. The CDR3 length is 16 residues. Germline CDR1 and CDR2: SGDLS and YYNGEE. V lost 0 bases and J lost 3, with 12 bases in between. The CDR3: CASSVVSSRYTGELFF. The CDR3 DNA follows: TGTGCCAGCAGCGTAGTTTCTTCGCGATACACCGGGGAGCTGTTTTTT.

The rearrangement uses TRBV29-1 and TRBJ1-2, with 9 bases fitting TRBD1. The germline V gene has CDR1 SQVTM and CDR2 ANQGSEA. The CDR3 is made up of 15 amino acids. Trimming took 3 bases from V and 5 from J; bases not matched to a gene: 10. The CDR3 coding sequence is TGCAGCGTTGATAATGTTGGACAGGGGCGGTATGGCTACACCTTC. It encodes CSVDNVGQGRYGYTF.

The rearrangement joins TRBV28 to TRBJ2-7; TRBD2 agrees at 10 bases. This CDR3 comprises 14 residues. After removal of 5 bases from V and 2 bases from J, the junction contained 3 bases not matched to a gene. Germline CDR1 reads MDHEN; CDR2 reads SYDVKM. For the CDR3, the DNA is TGTGCCAGCAGTCCGACTAGCGGGCCCTACGAGCAGTACTTC. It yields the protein CASSPTSGPYEQYF. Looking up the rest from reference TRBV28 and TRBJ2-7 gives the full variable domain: DVKVTQSSRYLVKRTGEKVFLECVQDMDHENMFWYRQDPGLGLRLIYFSYDVKMKEKGDIPEGYSVSREKKERFSLILESASTNQTSMYLCASSPTSGPYEQYFGPGTRLTVT.

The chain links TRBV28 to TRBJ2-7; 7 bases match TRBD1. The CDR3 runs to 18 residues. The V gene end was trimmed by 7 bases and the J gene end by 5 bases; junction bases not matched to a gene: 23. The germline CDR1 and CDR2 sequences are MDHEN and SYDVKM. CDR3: CASTGLNTGVRWSDEQYF. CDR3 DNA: TGTGCCAGCACGGGCCTTAATACAGGGGTCCGGTGGTCGGACGAGCAGTACTTC.

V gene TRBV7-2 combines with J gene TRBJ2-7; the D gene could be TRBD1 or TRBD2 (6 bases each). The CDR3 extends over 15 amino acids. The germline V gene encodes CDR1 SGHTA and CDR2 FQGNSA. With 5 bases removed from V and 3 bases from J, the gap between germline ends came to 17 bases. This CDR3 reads CASSPEGGTVYEQYF. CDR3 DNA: TGTGCCAGCAGCCCCGAGGGGGGCACCGTCTACGAGCAGTACTTC.

The CDR3 nucleotides are TGCGCCAGCAGTGTAGCGGGAGCGGGGACCCAGTACTTC. Its translation: CASSVAGAGTQYF. The chain recombines TRBV10-1 with TRBJ2-5, with 9 bases matching TRBD2. CDR3 size: 13 residues. V was clipped by 4 bases and J by 7 bases; unmatched bases: 4. The germline V gene encodes CDR1 WNHNN and CDR2 SYGVQD (reference sequence).

This CDR3 reads CASSLKQGAITGELFF. CDR3 coding DNA: TGCGCCAGCAGCTTAAAACAGGGGGCTATAACCGGGGAGCTGTTTTTT. The genes are TRBV5-1 and TRBJ2-2; 9 positions agree with TRBD1. Germline V gene sequence: CDR1 SGHRS, CDR2 YFSETQ. The CDR3 loop spans 16 amino acids. Losses at the gene ends were 2 bases for V and 5 bases for J; bases not matched to a gene: 7.

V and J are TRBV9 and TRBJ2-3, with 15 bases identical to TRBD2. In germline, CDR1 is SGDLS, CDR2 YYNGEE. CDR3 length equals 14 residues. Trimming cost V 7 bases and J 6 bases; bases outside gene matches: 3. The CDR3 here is CASGLAGGSDTQYF. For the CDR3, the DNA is TGTGCCAGCGGACTAGCGGGAGGGTCGGATACGCAGTATTTT.

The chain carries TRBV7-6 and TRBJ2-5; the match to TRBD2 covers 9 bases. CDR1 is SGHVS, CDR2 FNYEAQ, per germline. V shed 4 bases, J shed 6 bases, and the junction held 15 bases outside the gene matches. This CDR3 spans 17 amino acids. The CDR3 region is CASSSLAGDVREKTQYF. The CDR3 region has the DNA TGTGCCAGCAGCTCCTTAGCGGGAGATGTCCGGGAAAAGACCCAGTACTTC.

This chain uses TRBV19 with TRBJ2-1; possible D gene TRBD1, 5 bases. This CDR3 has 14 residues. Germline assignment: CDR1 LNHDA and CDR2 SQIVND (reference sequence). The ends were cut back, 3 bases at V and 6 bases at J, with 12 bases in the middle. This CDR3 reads CASSMGPRANEQFF. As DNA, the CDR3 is TGTGCCAGTAGTATGGGGCCAAGGGCCAATGAGCAGTTCTTC.

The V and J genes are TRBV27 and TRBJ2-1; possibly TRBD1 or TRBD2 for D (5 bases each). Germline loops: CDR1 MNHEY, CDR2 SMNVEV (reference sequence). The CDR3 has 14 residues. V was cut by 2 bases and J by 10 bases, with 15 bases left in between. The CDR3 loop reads CASSLGTDPPEQFF. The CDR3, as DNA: TGTGCCAGCAGTTTAGGGACCGACCCACCCGAGCAGTTCTTC.

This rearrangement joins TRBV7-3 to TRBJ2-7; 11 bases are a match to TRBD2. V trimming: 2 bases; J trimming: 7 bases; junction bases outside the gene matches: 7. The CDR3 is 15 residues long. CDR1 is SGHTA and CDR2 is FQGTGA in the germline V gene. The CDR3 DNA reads TGTGCCAGCAGCTTAGGGACTAGCGGCCGCCGGGAGCAGTACTTC. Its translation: CASSLGTSGRREQYF.

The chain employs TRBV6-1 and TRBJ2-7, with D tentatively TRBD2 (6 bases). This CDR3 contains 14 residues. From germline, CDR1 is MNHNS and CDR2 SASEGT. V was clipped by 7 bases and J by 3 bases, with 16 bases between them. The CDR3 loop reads CASTEGTPIYEQYF. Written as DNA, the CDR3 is TGTGCCAGCACGGAGGGGACGCCGATCTACGAGCAGTACTTC.

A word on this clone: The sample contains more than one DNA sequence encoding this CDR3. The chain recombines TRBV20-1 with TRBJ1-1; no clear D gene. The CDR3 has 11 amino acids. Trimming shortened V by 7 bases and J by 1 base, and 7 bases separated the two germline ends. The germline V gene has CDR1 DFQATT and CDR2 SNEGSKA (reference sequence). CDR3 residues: CSGTGNTEAFF. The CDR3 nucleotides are TGCAGTGGAACCGGGAACACTGAAGCTTTCTTT.

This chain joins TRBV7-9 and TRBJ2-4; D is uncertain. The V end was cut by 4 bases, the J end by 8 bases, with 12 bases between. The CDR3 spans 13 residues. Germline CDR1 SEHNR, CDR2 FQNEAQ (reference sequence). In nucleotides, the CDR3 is TGTGCCAGCAGCTACAGTAATGTGCACATTCAGTACTTC. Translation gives CASSYSNVHIQYF.